This is a list of T cell receptor beta chains from one sample in a study of blood T cell repertoires in COVID-19. TCRdb's table, derived via immunoSEQ multiplex PCR, lists solely in-frame clones and lacks some. The sample shows 150,000 to 200,000 clones, under 95% of them seen only once. Sequencing input: peripheral blood. The receptors stem from a man in his sixties with active or convalescent COVID-19. Both conserved end residues are part of each CDR3. D genes are given only for firm matches. Not all rows give a size; the values are once, few, many and, for expanded clones, a class.

TRBV2	-	TRBJ1-2	TRBD1	CASSERRSGGLYGYTF	TGTGCCAGCAGTGAAAGACGCTCAGGGGGACTTTATGGCTACACCTTC
TRBV28	-	TRBJ2-3	TRBD2	CASSFGGATDTQYF	TGTGCCAGCAGTTTCGGGGGGGCCACAGATACGCAGTATTTT
TRBV2	-	TRBJ2-5	-	CASSERQGFEETQYF	TGTGCCAGCAGTGAAAGGCAGGGCTTCGAAGAGACCCAGTACTTC
TRBV2	-	TRBJ1-3	-	CASSPGTLGNTIYF	TGTGCCAGCAGTCCCGGGACACTAGGAAACACCATATATTTT
TRBV9	-	TRBJ1-2	TRBD1	CASNPGQGFSGYTF	TGTGCCAGCAATCCGGGACAGGGGTTTAGTGGCTACACCTTC
TRBV6-5	-	TRBJ1-4	TRBD1	CASSSQQGAGEKLFF	TGTGCCAGCAGTTCCCAACAGGGGGCCGGTGAAAAACTGTTTTTT
TRBV2	once	TRBJ2-1	TRBD2	CASSPNGGGYNEQFF	TGTGCCAGCAGCCCCAACGGGGGAGGGTACAATGAGCAGTTCTTC
TRBV5-6	-	TRBJ1-4	-	CASSFSAGVTEKLFF	TGTGCCAGCAGCTTTTCGGCAGGGGTTACTGAAAAACTGTTTTTT
TRBV18	few	TRBJ2-2	-	CASSPQEDTGELFF	TGTGCCAGCTCACCACAAGAGGACACCGGGGAGCTGTTTTTT
TRBV12-3/TRBV12-4	-	TRBJ1-1	-	CASGRANTEAFF	TGTGCCAGCGGGAGGGCCAACACTGAAGCTTTCTTT
TRBV10-3	-	TRBJ1-2	TRBD1	CAISQDRVYGYTF	TGTGCCATCAGTCAGGACAGGGTCTATGGCTACACCTTC
TRBV11-2	-	TRBJ2-1	-	CASSGGREQFF	TGTGCCAGCAGCGGAGGAAGAGAGCAGTTCTTC
TRBV6-5	-	TRBJ2-7	-	CASSYGQGAFEQYF	TGTGCCAGCAGTTATGGGCAGGGCGCTTTCGAGCAGTACTTC
TRBV2	-	TRBJ1-2	TRBD1	CASSEQGQGYGYTF	TGTGCCAGCAGTGAACAGGGACAGGGGTATGGCTACACCTTC
TRBV2	-	TRBJ1-5	-	CASSEASGSNQPQHF	TGTGCCAGCAGTGAAGCCTCAGGGAGCAATCAGCCCCAGCATTTT
TRBV7-2	-	TRBJ2-3	-	CASSLWGVDTDTQYF	TGTGCCAGCAGCTTATGGGGGGTTGACACAGATACGCAGTATTTT
TRBV6-5	-	TRBJ1-2	TRBD1	CASTEGTGNYGYTF	TGTGCCAGCACCGAAGGGACAGGGAACTATGGCTACACCTTC
TRBV3-1/TRBV3-2	-	TRBJ2-2	TRBD2	CASSRSSGGGELFF	TGTGCCAGCAGCCGTTCTAGCGGTGGCGGGGAGCTGTTTTTT
TRBV27	-	TRBJ1-5	-	CASSLTGNSNQPQHF	TGTGCCAGCAGTTTGACAGGTAATAGCAATCAGCCCCAGCATTTT
TRBV5-4	-	TRBJ1-1	TRBD1	CASSLGWDTGGPNTEAFF	TGTGCCAGCAGCTTGGGCTGGGACACAGGGGGCCCGAACACTGAAGCTTTCTTT
TRBV2	-	TRBJ2-7	TRBD1	CASSKDRLTYEQYF	TGTGCCAGCAGCAAGGACAGGTTAACCTACGAGCAGTACTTC
TRBV27	-	TRBJ1-6	TRBD1	CASSRRDRAFYNSPLHF	TGTGCCAGCAGTCGACGGGACAGGGCCTTCTATAATTCACCCCTCCACTTT
TRBV7-8	-	TRBJ1-1	-	CASSVTTNTEAFF	TGTGCCAGCAGCGTTACAACGAACACTGAAGCTTTCTTT
TRBV7-8	-	TRBJ1-4	-	CASSGSGTPNEKLFF	TGTGCCAGCAGCGGCTCCGGGACACCTAATGAAAAACTGTTTTTT
TRBV14	-	TRBJ1-4	-	CASSRSRTNEKLFF	TGTGCCAGCAGCCGATCGAGAACTAATGAAAAACTGTTTTTT